This T cell receptor (beta chain) was captured by sequencing in a study of blood T cell repertoires in COVID-19. Study-level information: PBMCs, B-cell-depleted T cells, or T cells were the source of the cDNA or gDNA that made up the material.

The ends lost 5 bases at V and 6 bases at J; junction bases unmatched: 6. CDR1 and CDR2 (germline): LNHDA, SQIVND (reference sequence). This CDR3 is built from 14 residues. Per the authors' pipeline: For nucleated cells, counts were estimated from reference gene primer amplification. Clones were read by immunoSEQ multiplex PCR, and TCRdb kept only the in-frame ones, dropping some. V and J calls and clone size are as listed in that table; D and trimming were resolved from the DNA. The sample lists about 220,000 clones, approximately 79% seen once, with approximately 5% in the top ten. The chain links TRBV19 to TRBJ1-4, with TRBD1 matching 7 bases. The source of this sequence is a human donor in a cohort sampled during active COVID-19. Sequencing was done on a sample of peripheral blood. For the CDR3, the DNA is TGTGCCAGTAGTCGGACAGGTGGTGATGAAAAACTGTTTTTT. Amino acid sequence: CASSRTGGDEKLFF.